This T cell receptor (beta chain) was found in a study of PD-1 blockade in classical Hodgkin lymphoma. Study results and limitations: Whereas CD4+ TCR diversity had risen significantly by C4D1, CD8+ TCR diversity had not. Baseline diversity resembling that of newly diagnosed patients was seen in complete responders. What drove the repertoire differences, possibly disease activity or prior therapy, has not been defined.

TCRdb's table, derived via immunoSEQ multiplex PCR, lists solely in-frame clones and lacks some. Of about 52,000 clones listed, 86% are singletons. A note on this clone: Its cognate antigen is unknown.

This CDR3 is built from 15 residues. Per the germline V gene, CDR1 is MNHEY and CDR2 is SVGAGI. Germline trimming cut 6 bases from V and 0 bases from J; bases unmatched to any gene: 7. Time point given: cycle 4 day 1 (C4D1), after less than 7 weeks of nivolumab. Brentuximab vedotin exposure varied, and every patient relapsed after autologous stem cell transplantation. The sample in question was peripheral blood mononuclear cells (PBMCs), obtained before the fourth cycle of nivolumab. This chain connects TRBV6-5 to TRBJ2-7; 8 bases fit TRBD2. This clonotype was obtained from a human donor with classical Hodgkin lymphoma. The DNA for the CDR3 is TGTGCCAGCAGCTCACTAGCGGAAAGCTCCTACGAGCAGTACTTC. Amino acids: CASSSLAESSYEQYF.